The T cell receptor (beta chain) described here comes from a study of shared clonotypes between healthy human individuals. Points from the study as a whole: Generation probability values for non-shared clonotypes were lower than those for clonotypes shared by all four donors.

Germline V gene lookup returns CDR1 LNHNV and CDR2 YYDKDF (reference sequence). The CDR3 is made up of 16 amino acids. The trim removed 0 bases at V and 5 bases at J, leaving 4 bases unmatched. With regard to this clone: As yet, its antigen is unknown.

The repertoire was sequenced with immunoSEQ multiplex PCR; TCRdb's copy has only in-frame clones and lacks some. The sample includes 1.5 million to 1.9 million clones, approximately 98% of them seen just once. Sequenced: naive CD4+ T cells sorted from blood. Subset of the sample: CD45RA+ positively selected. The chain joins TRBV15 to TRBJ2-1; 10 nucleotides agree with TRBD2. The receptor comes from a man between 25 and 39 years old in good health. CDR3 in DNA: TGTGCCACCAGCAGAGAAGGACTAGCGGTTGACAATGAGCAGTTCTTC. Residues: CATSREGLAVDNEQFF.